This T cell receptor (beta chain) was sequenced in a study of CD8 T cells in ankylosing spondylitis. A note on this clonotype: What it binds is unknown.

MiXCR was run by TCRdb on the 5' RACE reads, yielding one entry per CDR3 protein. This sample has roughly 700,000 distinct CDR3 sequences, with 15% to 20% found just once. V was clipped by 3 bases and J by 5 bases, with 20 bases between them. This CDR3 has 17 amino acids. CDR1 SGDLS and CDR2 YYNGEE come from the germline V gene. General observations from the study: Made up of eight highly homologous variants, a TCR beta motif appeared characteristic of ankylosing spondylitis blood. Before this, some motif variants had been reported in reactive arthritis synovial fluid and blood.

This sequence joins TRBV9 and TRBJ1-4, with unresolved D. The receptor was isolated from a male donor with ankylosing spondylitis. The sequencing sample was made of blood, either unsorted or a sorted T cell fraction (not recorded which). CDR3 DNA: TGTGCCAGCAGCGCCCGATCAAGTGGCAGCCAGAATGAAAAACTGTTTTTT. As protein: CASSARSSGSQNEKLFF.